This is a list of T cell receptor beta chains from one sample in a study of T-cell reconstitution after alpha-beta-depleted transplantation in children. Via MiXCR, TCRdb re-called the PCR reads, giving one row per CDR3 protein. The repertoire includes 90,000 to 100,000 distinct CDR3 sequences, 23% of them detected once, and about 20% sits in the top ten. Sequenced here: PBMCs, sampled before TCRalphabeta/CD19-depleted stem cell transplant. The receptor source for this set is a boy aged 2-9 years with acute lymphoblastic leukemia, due to receive a stem cell transplant. CDR3s include the opening cysteine and the closing phenylalanine or tryptophan. D genes are given only for firm matches. Some rows have no size entry. The others give once, few or many, or a class for an expanded clone.

j_call | v_call | clone_size | d_call | cdr3_aa | cdr3_nt
TRBJ2-3 | TRBV28 | - | - | CASSPTDRSGLQYF | TGTGCCAGCAGTCCGACCGACAGGTCGGGTTTGCAGTATTTT
TRBJ1-5 | TRBV5-6 | few | - | CASSLGGFQPQHF | TGTGCCAGCAGCCTCGGGGGGTTTCAGCCCCAGCATTTT
TRBJ2-5 | TRBV24-1 | - | - | CATSDPHRAGETQYF | TGTGCCACCAGTGATCCACACAGGGCTGGAGAGACCCAGTACTTC
TRBJ2-5 | TRBV9 | few | TRBD2 | CASSVSSTSGGETQYF | TGTGCCAGCAGCGTTTCCTCGACTAGCGGAGGAGAGACCCAGTACTTC
TRBJ1-1 | TRBV27 | few | - | CASSRLGGTEAFF | TGTGCCAGCAGTCGACTGGGCGGCACTGAAGCTTTCTTT
TRBJ1-1 | TRBV25-1 | - | - | CASTLTGQAFSEAFF | TGTGCCAGCACTTTAACGGGGCAGGCGTTCTCTGAAGCTTTCTTT
TRBJ2-1 | TRBV20-1 | - | - | CSPFSPTQGYNEQFF | TGCAGTCCTTTTTCCCCCACACAGGGCTACAATGAGCAGTTCTTC
TRBJ2-5 | TRBV20-1 | - | - | CSARAVVLQETQYF | TGCAGTGCTAGAGCGGTAGTCCTCCAAGAGACCCAGTACTTC
TRBJ2-1 | TRBV6-2/TRBV6-3 | - | TRBD2 | CASSYPDGRVEQFF | TGTGCCAGCAGTTATCCGGACGGGAGGGTTGAGCAGTTCTTC
TRBJ1-1 | TRBV29-1 | - | TRBD1 | CSTYRGMNTEAFF | TGCAGCACATACAGGGGCATGAACACTGAAGCTTTCTTT
TRBJ1-1 | TRBV5-1 | many | - | CSSSIGGNTEAFF | TGCTCATCCTCGATTGGCGGGAACACTGAAGCTTTCTTT
TRBJ1-5 | TRBV28 | - | TRBD1 | CASSLPGTGNQPLHF | TGTGCCAGCAGTTTGCCCGGGACAGGGAACCAGCCCCTGCATTTT
TRBJ2-5 | TRBV28 | few | - | CASSDGWDTPAGTQYF | TGTGCCAGCAGCGACGGATGGGACACTCCGGCCGGGACCCAGTACTTC
TRBJ2-2 | TRBV11-2 | few | - | CASSLFQGTFNTGELFF | TGTGCCAGCAGCTTATTTCAGGGGACTTTTAACACCGGGGAGCTGTTTTTT
TRBJ1-4 | TRBV27 | - | - | CASGLVSGEKLFF | TGTGCCAGCGGCTTAGTTTCGGGTGAAAAACTGTTTTTT
TRBJ2-5 | TRBV6-6 | - | TRBD2 | CASELGRGETQYF | TGTGCCAGTGAATTAGGGAGGGGAGAGACCCAGTACTTC
TRBJ2-7 | TRBV25-1 | few | - | CASSESGHASYEQYF | TGTGCCAGCAGTGAATCAGGCCATGCCTCTTACGAGCAGTACTTC
TRBJ2-7 | TRBV10-3 | many | - | CAISGLRQGREQYF | TGTGCCATCTCGGGCCTCCGTCAAGGGCGTGAGCAGTACTTC
TRBJ2-2 | TRBV10-3 | many | - | CAITPNRDNTGELFF | TGTGCCATCACCCCGAACAGGGACAACACCGGGGAGCTGTTTTTT
TRBJ1-1 | TRBV7-2 | few | - | CAIVYLGGMNTEAFF | TGTGCCATCGTTTACCTGGGGGGCATGAACACTGAAGCTTTCTTT
TRBJ2-5 | TRBV20-1 | many | TRBD2 | CSAERDETRETQYF | TGCAGTGCTGAGCGGGACGAGACCCGAGAGACCCAGTACTTC
TRBJ2-1 | TRBV11-2 | many | - | CASSLRFGNEQFF | TGTGCCAGCAGCTTACGATTCGGCAATGAGCAGTTCTTC
TRBJ2-7 | TRBV25-1 | once | - | CASCGGLTYEQYF | TGTGCCAGCTGTGGGGGCCTTACCTACGAGCAGTACTTC
TRBJ1-1 | TRBV5-1 | - | - | CASSLRYSGSLNTEAFF | TGCGCCAGCAGCTTGCGCTATTCTGGTTCCCTAAACACTGAAGCTTTCTTT
TRBJ2-7 | TRBV7-9 | - | - | CASSFKTHYEQYF | TGTGCCAGCAGCTTCAAGACACACTACGAGCAGTACTTC
TRBJ2-1 | TRBV7-6 | many | - | CASSLVPKALF | TGTGCCAGCAGCTTGGTCCCCAAAGCGCTCTTC
TRBJ1-3 | TRBV7-9 | medium-sized | TRBD1 | CASSRQGPLSGNTIYF | TGTGCCAGCAGCAGACAGGGGCCTCTCTCTGGAAACACCATATATTTT
TRBJ1-2 | TRBV4-1 | - | - | CASSPGPLVSYGYTF | TGCGCCAGCAGCCCGGGACCATTGGTGTCGTACGGCTACACCTTC
TRBJ2-1 | TRBV27 | - | TRBD2 | CASSLTSGSNEQFF | TGTGCCAGCAGTTTAACTAGCGGGAGCAATGAGCAGTTCTTC
TRBJ1-3 | TRBV3-1 | once | - | CASSQELGAGNTIYF | TGTGCCAGCAGCCAAGAGTTGGGCGCTGGAAACACCATATATTTT
TRBJ1-1 | TRBV20-1 | few | - | CSANGPMNTEAFF | TGCAGTGCTAACGGACCCATGAACACTGAAGCTTTCTTT
TRBJ2-7 | TRBV7-9 | - | TRBD2 | CASSNLALAGSYEQYF | TGTGCCAGCAGCAACCTGGCATTAGCGGGATCCTACGAGCAGTACTTC
TRBJ2-1 | TRBV20-1 | few | TRBD2 | CSGTSGDNEQFF | TGCAGTGGGACTAGCGGAGATAATGAGCAGTTCTTC
TRBJ1-1 | TRBV5-1 | many | TRBD1 | CASSLGGTVNTEAFF | TGCGCCAGCAGCTTGGGCGGGACAGTGAACACTGAAGCTTTCTTT
TRBJ2-3 | TRBV4-3 | few | - | CASSQDDQDTQYF | TGCGCCAGCAGCCAGGACGACCAGGATACGCAGTATTTT
TRBJ2-3 | TRBV4-2 | many | - | CASSQDQAVTQYF | TGTGCCAGCAGCCAAGACCAAGCGGTAACGCAGTATTTT
TRBJ2-7 | TRBV21-1 | - | - | CASQRVPEQYF | TGTGCCAGCCAGCGCGTGCCTGAGCAGTACTTC
TRBJ2-2 | TRBV20-1 | few | TRBD1 | CSPDRGHHGELFF | TGCAGTCCGGACAGGGGGCATCACGGGGAGCTGTTTTTT
TRBJ2-1 | TRBV6-4 | - | - | CAICDEQFF | TGTGCCATCTGCGATGAGCAGTTCTTC
TRBJ2-1 | TRBV15 | few | TRBD1 | CATSKARDRVNEQFF | TGTGCCACCAGCAAAGCCCGGGACAGGGTAAATGAGCAGTTCTTC
TRBJ2-3 | TRBV3-1 | many | TRBD2 | CASSPSGLADTDTQYF | TGTGCCAGCAGCCCCTCTGGACTAGCGGACACAGATACGCAGTATTTT
TRBJ2-1 | TRBV5-1 | - | TRBD2 | CATSPGGDEQFF | TGCGCCACCTCGCCGGGGGGGGATGAGCAGTTCTTC
TRBJ2-1 | TRBV9 | few | - | CASSSGTRDNEQFF | TGTGCCAGCAGTTCCGGGACTCGAGACAATGAGCAGTTCTTC